Following are 30 T cell receptor beta chains from one sample sequenced in a study of identical twins. MiXCR, run by TCRdb on the 5' RACE reads, gives a single entry per CDR3 protein. The sample lists roughly 690,000 distinct CDR3 sequences, roughly 6% seen once, with about 2% in the top ten. Sequenced: naive T cells sorted from blood. The receptor set was obtained from a man aged 18 to 29 in good health.

The chain combines TRBV29-1 with TRBJ1-1; D ambiguous. CDR1 and CDR2 (germline): SQVTM, ANQGSEA. The CDR3 has 12 residues. Trimming shortened V by 6 bases and J by 1 base, and 9 bases separated the two germline ends. The CDR3 region has the DNA TGCAGCGTGACACTTTGGAACACTGAAGCTTTCTTT. Encoded protein: CSVTLWNTEAFF.

This clonotype has at least ten counts. V is TRBV12-3 or TRBV12-4 and J is TRBJ2-2; 13 nucleotides match TRBD2. The V gene end was trimmed by 6 bases and the J gene end by 6 bases; junction bases not matched to a gene: 1. The length of the CDR3 is 14 residues. The CDR3 DNA reads TGTGCCAGCAGGGGACTAGCGGGACCCGGGGAGCTGTTTTTT. This codes for CASRGLAGPGELFF.

In this sample, this clonotype turned up a few times. The genes are TRBV6-1 and TRBJ2-1; the D gene is possibly TRBD2 (5 bases). The V end was cut by 5 bases, the J end by 6 bases, with 17 bases between. From germline, CDR1 is MNHNS and CDR2 SASEGT. The CDR3 covers 15 residues. CDR3 nucleotide sequence: TGTGCCAGCAGTAAAGACTACATTCAAGGCAATGAGCAGTTCTTC. Its translation is CASSKDYIQGNEQFF.

V and J are TRBV25-1 and TRBJ1-1, with unresolved D. The CDR3 runs 14 residues. Germline-derived CDR1 and CDR2 are MGHDK and SYGVNS. Deletions cut 4 bases from V and 0 bases from J, with 9 bases between. The CDR3 reads CASSGIGLNTEAFF. CDR3 coding DNA: TGTGCCAGCAGTGGTATCGGCCTGAACACTGAAGCTTTCTTT.

This clonotype turned up a few times. The gene calls are TRBV29-1 and TRBJ2-2, with D unresolved. The CDR3 length is 13 residues. V lost 5 bases, J lost 3 bases, and 10 bases lay in between. The V gene's germline CDR1 is SQVTM and CDR2 ANQGSEA. Written as DNA, the CDR3 is TGCAGCGTTACGGGCAGCTACACCGGGGAGCTGTTTTTT. It translates to CSVTGSYTGELFF.

The chain has TRBV9 and TRBJ2-3; 10 nucleotides align to TRBD1. Germline CDR1 SGDLS, CDR2 YYNGEE. This CDR3 has 15 amino acids. V lost 3 bases to trimming and J lost 4 bases; unmatched junction nucleotides: 5. The CDR3 spells CASSGDRGGSDTQYF. As DNA, the CDR3 is TGTGCCAGCAGCGGGGACAGGGGCGGATCAGATACGCAGTATTTT.

This clonotype was seen many times. V and J are TRBV4-3 and TRBJ2-2; perhaps TRBD1 as D (5 bases). The ends were cut back, 3 bases at V and 6 bases at J, with 8 bases in the middle. The CDR3 length is 13 residues. Germline assignment: CDR1 LGHNA and CDR2 YSLEER. The chain's CDR3 is CASSHRVPGELFF. In DNA, the CDR3 is TGCGCCAGCAGCCACAGGGTCCCCGGGGAGCTGTTTTTT.

Ten or more counts support this clonotype. This chain joins TRBV25-1 and TRBJ2-7, with TRBD1 matching 10 bases. From germline, CDR1 is MGHDK and CDR2 SYGVNS. The CDR3 extends over 14 amino acids. Germline trimming cut 4 bases from V and 3 bases from J; bases unmatched to any gene: 3. The CDR3 region has the DNA TGTGCCAGCAGTGTGGGGACAGGGGACTACGAGCAGTACTTC. Encoded protein: CASSVGTGDYEQYF.

This clonotype has a handful of counts. The chain carries TRBV12-3 or TRBV12-4 and TRBJ2-7, with D perhaps TRBD1 (5 bases). CDR3 size: 13 residues. Trimming cost V 5 bases and J 4 bases, with 12 bases left between them. DNA for the CDR3: TGTGCCAGCAGTAGACAGTTCTGGTACGAGCAGTACGTC. This sequence encodes CASSRQFWYEQYV.

At least ten counts were recorded for this clonotype. V usage is TRBV10-3 and J usage is TRBJ2-1; unclear D gene. V dropped 0 bases and J dropped 10 bases, with 13 bases sitting between them. This CDR3 has 14 residues. Germline loops: CDR1 ENHRY, CDR2 SYGVKD. Written as DNA, the CDR3 is TGTGCCATCAGTGAGTCTGAAAGGGCCAGGGAGCAGTTCTTC. Translated: CAISESERAREQFF.

Notes on this clonotype: Since no conserved phenylalanine or tryptophan closes the CDR3, a read error is the likely cause. The rearrangement links TRBV20-1 to TRBJ2-7; 7 bases map to TRBD2. The CDR3 length is 14 residues. Germline CDR1 is DFQATT and CDR2 is SNEGSKA (reference sequence). V was clipped by 5 bases and J by 4 bases; unmatched bases: 11. CDR3 nucleotides: TGCAGTGCTCGGCCCGAGCGGGAATTTTACGAGCAGTACTCC. Amino acids: CSARPEREFYEQYS.

This clonotype has a count of ten or more. The V gene is TRBV20-1, the J gene TRBJ2-5; TRBD1 matches at 9 bases. Germline V gene data show CDR1 as DFQATT and CDR2 as SNEGSKA (reference sequence). V shed 6 bases, J shed 5 bases, and the junction held 13 bases outside the gene matches. This CDR3 is 15 amino acids long. In nucleotides, the CDR3 is TGCAGTGCGACGAAAGACAACAGGGGGCCGGAGACCCAGTACTTC. This encodes CSATKDNRGPETQYF.

V and J are TRBV7-9 and TRBJ2-3, with TRBD2 as a possible D gene (5 bases). The CDR3 is made up of 14 amino acids. V lost 1 base to trimming and J lost 5 bases, with 10 bases between them. Germline assignment: CDR1 SEHNR and CDR2 FQNEAQ (reference sequence). In DNA, the CDR3 is TGTGCCAGCAGCTTAGAAGTGGCGGGAGATACGCAGTATTTT. It encodes CASSLEVAGDTQYF.

The chain couples TRBV4-1 to TRBJ2-1, with 8 bases aligning to TRBD2. The J segment lost 4 bases and the V segment lost 1 base, leaving 9 bases of the junction unmatched. Germline values: CDR1 MGHRA, CDR2 YSYEKL. CDR3 length: 17 residues. CDR3 in DNA: TGCGCCAGCAGCCAAGTCGGGTTCGCGGGAGGATACAATGAGCAGTTCTTC. Protein: CASSQVGFAGGYNEQFF.

The chain recombines TRBV6-1 with TRBJ1-2; 7 bases map to TRBD1. CDR1 and CDR2 from the germline V gene are MNHNS and SASEGT. The J segment lost 5 bases and the V segment lost 4 bases, leaving 10 bases of the junction unmatched. CDR3 length: 15 amino acids. CDR3 nucleotides: TGTGCCAGCAGTGTCCCGGGACAGCCACGATATGGCTACACCTTC. Amino acids: CASSVPGQPRYGYTF.

In this sample, this clonotype turned up a few times. Here the CDR3 DNA reads TGTGCCAGCAGTTTATCGGAGCGGGGAGATACGCAGTATTTT. This codes for CASSLSERGDTQYF. This chain joins TRBV27 and TRBJ2-3; TRBD2 matches at 7 bases. CDR1 MNHEY and CDR2 SMNVEV come from the germline V gene (reference sequence). The trim removed 0 bases at V and 5 bases at J, leaving 2 bases unmatched. This CDR3 spans 14 amino acids.

This clonotype was recorded many times. This rearrangement joins TRBV2 to TRBJ1-2; D not certain. Germline assignment: CDR1 SNHLY and CDR2 FYNNEI. The CDR3 length is 10 residues. V was shortened by 6 bases and J by 8 bases, with 7 bases between the two germline ends. The CDR3 here is CASSLEGYTF. In nucleotides, the CDR3 is TGTGCCAGCAGCCTCGAGGGCTACACCTTC.

V and J are TRBV29-1 and TRBJ2-1; 7 nucleotides align to TRBD2. The ends lost 7 bases at V and 6 bases at J; junction bases unmatched: 9. CDR1 is SQVTM and CDR2 is ANQGSEA in the germline V gene. This CDR3 contains 13 residues. The CDR3 sequence is CSATVSGPNEQFF. DNA of the CDR3: TGCAGCGCCACGGTTAGCGGGCCCAATGAGCAGTTCTTC.

This clonotype was counted at least ten times. CDR3 DNA sequence: TGTGCCAGCAGCGTAGAAACTACTAACACCGGGGAGCTGTTTTTT. This gives the protein CASSVETTNTGELFF. The chain combines TRBV9 with TRBJ2-2; D is ambiguous. The CDR3 is 15 amino acids. V lost 0 bases, J lost 2 bases, and 8 bases lay in between. CDR1 is SGDLS and CDR2 is YYNGEE in the germline V gene.

This clonotype has ten or more counts. The CDR3 nucleotides read TGTGCCAGCAGCGGAGCGGTGGTCGATTCCTACAATGAGCAGTTCTTC. Its translation is CASSGAVVDSYNEQFF. The V and J genes are TRBV9 and TRBJ2-1; D is perhaps TRBD2 (5 bases). The CDR3 contains 16 residues. Trimming took 3 bases from V and 1 from J, leaving 14 bases between them. CDR1 and CDR2 from the germline V gene are SGDLS and YYNGEE.

This clonotype was counted ten times or more. The chain has TRBV29-1 and TRBJ1-3; D possibly corresponds to TRBD1 (6 bases). The CDR3 is made up of 15 amino acids. Trimming stripped 7 bases from V and 4 bases from J, with 20 bases between. Germline V lookup: CDR1 SQVTM, CDR2 ANQGSEA. CDR3 bases: TGCAGCGCAGAGGGGGGGGAATTGTCCGGAAACACCATATATTTT. This sequence encodes CSAEGGELSGNTIYF.

The chain combines TRBV7-9 with TRBJ2-2; D ambiguous. The CDR3 extends over 15 amino acids. V lost 1 base to trimming and J lost 3 bases, with 9 bases between them. Germline lookup yields CDR1 SEHNR and CDR2 FQNEAQ (reference sequence). The CDR3 spells CASSLVNRDTGELFF. In DNA, the CDR3 is TGTGCCAGCAGCTTAGTTAACCGCGACACCGGGGAGCTGTTTTTT.

The chain carries TRBV7-2 and TRBJ2-3; D is perhaps TRBD1 (5 bases). The CDR3 is 16 residues long. Germline CDR1 and CDR2: SGHTA and FQGNSA. Trimming removed 1 base from V and 1 base from J, with 12 bases in between. The CDR3 reads CASSLGLRARTDTQYF. CDR3 DNA: TGTGCCAGCAGCTTAGGCCTCAGGGCCCGCACAGATACGCAGTATTTT.

This clonotype was counted many times. The gene calls are TRBV20-1 and TRBJ2-3; D might be TRBD2 (6 bases). V shed 0 bases and J shed 4 bases, with 14 bases lying between them. CDR1 and CDR2 from the germline V gene are DFQATT and SNEGSKA (reference sequence). This CDR3 spans 15 amino acids. Written as DNA, the CDR3 is TGCAGTGCTAGAGATTGGACGGGAGAAGCAGATACGCAGTATTTT. This encodes CSARDWTGEADTQYF.

This clonotype was seen a few times. The V call is TRBV24-1, the J call TRBJ2-5; the D gene is possibly TRBD2 (5 bases). The CDR3 has 12 amino acids. From germline, CDR1 is KGHDR and CDR2 SFDVKD. Between the trimmed V and J ends, which lost 6 bases and 7 bases, there was a span of 11 bases. The CDR3 DNA is TGTGCCACCAGTTTATCAAGCGGGACCCAGTACTTC. Translated: CATSLSSGTQYF.

The V gene is TRBV28, the J gene TRBJ2-4; a possible D gene is TRBD2 (6 bases). The ends were cut back, 3 bases at V and 1 base at J, with 10 bases in the middle. The CDR3 consists of 15 residues. Germline V CDR1 and CDR2: MDHEN, SYDVKM. CDR3 protein: CASSFRGTAKNIQYF. In nucleotides, the CDR3 is TGTGCCAGCAGTTTCCGGGGGACGGCCAAAAACATTCAGTACTTC.

There are many counts of this clonotype. J is TRBJ2-1 and V is TRBV11-2; 10 bases map to TRBD2. From germline, CDR1 is SGHAT and CDR2 FQNNGV. This CDR3 is 15 amino acids long. J lost 4 bases, V lost 5 bases, and 5 bases had no gene match. The CDR3 region has the DNA TGTGCCAGCAGCGCGGGACTAGCGTATTACAATGAGCAGTTCTTC. Amino acids: CASSAGLAYYNEQFF. The whole variable domain, remainder taken from reference TRBV11-2 and TRBJ2-1, is EAGVAQSPRYKIIEKRQSVAFWCNPISGHATLYWYQQILGQGPKLLIQFQNNGVVDDSQLPKDRFSAERLKGVDSTLKIQPAKLEDSAVYLCASSAGLAYYNEQFFGPGTRLTVL.

Ten or more counts support this clonotype. The J gene is TRBJ2-1, the V gene TRBV10-3, with 9 nucleotides matching TRBD2. This CDR3 is 15 amino acids long. V trimming: 6 bases; J trimming: 15 bases; junction bases outside the gene matches: 18. Germline V lookup: CDR1 ENHRY, CDR2 SYGVKD. CDR3 sequence reads: CAIRPTGTSRERWFF. CDR3 nucleotides: TGTGCCATCAGACCTACCGGGACTAGCCGGGAGCGGTGGTTCTTC.

In its sample, this clonotype was seen a few times. The chain couples TRBV6-1 to TRBJ2-1, with 11 nucleotides matching TRBD1. After removal of 5 bases from V and 7 bases from J, the junction contained 4 bases not matched to a gene. The CDR3 covers 14 residues. The germline V gene encodes CDR1 MNHNS and CDR2 SASEGT. The CDR3 sequence: CASSQGTGGNEQFF. The CDR3 region has the DNA TGTGCCAGCAGTCAAGGGACAGGGGGGAATGAGCAGTTCTTC.

The chain couples TRBV11-2 to TRBJ2-7; 7 bases agree with TRBD2. J lost 1 base, V lost 4 bases, and 7 bases had no gene match. This CDR3 comprises 15 residues. CDR1 and CDR2 from the germline V gene are SGHAT and FQNNGV. This CDR3 reads CASSSVGGLSYEQYV. CDR3 nucleotides: TGTGCCAGCAGCTCCGTGGGGGGACTATCCTACGAGCAGTACGTC.